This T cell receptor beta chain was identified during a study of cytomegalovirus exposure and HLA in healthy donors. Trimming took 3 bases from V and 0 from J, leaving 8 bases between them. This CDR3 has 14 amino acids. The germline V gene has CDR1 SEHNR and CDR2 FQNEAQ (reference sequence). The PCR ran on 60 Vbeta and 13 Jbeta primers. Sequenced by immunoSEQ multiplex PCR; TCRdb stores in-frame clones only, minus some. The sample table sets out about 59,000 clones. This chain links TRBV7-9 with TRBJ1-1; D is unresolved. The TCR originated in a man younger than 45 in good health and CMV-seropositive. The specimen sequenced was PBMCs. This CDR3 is CASSFGKLNTEAFF. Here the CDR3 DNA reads TGTGCCAGCAGCTTTGGCAAATTGAACACTGAAGCTTTCTTT. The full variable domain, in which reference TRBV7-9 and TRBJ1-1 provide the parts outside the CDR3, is DTGVSQNPRHKITKRGQNVTFRCDPISEHNRLYWYRQTLGQGPEFLTYFQNEAQLEKSRLLSDRFSAERPKGSFSTLEIQRTEQGDSAMYLCASSFGKLNTEAFFGQGTRLTVV.